The present T cell receptor (beta chain) was sequenced within a study of breast tumors, draining lymph nodes, adjacent tissues. Findings and limits, study-wide: Compared with basal-like, luminal-like tumors shared significantly more repertoire with nontumor tissue. Tumor TCR diversity was below lymph nodes but above nontumor tissue.

The count of this clonotype is one. Its matching antigen is unknown. A much larger clone lies one base from this, so it may be a read error. The lymph nodes were axillary draining lymph nodes from breast cancer patients. The ends were cut back, 6 bases at V and 0 bases at J, with 20 bases in the middle. This CDR3 comprises 18 residues. Germline V gives CDR1 MNHEY, CDR2 SVGAGI. TCRdb re-called the multiplex PCR reads with MiXCR, one entry per CDR3 protein. The sample lists a few hundred thousand distinct CDR3 sequences; under 40% were seen once. This chain joins TRBV6-5 and TRBJ1-4; D is ambiguous. The source is a female donor with breast cancer. Some clones in this sample may be carry-over from other donors' samples. Sequenced: axillary lymph node tissue. Here the CDR3 DNA reads TGTGCCAGCAGACCCTACCGTCCATGGGGAACAACTAATGAAAAACTGTTTTTT. It translates to CASRPYRPWGTTNEKLFF.